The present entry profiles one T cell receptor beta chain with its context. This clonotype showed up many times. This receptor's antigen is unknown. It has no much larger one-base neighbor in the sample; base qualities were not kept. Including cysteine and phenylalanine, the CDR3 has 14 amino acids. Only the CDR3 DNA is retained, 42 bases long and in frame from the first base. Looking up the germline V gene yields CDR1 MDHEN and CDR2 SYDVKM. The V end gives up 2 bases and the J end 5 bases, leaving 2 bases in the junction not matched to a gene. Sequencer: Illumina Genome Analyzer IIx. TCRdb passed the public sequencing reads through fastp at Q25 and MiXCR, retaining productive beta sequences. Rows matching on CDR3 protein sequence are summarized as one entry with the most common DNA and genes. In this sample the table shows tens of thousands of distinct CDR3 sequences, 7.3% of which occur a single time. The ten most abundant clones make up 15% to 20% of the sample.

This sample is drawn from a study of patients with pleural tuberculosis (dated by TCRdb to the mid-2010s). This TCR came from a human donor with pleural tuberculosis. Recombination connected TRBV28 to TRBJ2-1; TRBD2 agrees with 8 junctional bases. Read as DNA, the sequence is TGTGCCAGCAGTTTAATACTAGCGGACAATGAGCAGTTCTTC. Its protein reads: CASSLILADNEQFF. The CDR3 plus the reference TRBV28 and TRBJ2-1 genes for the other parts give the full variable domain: DVKVTQSSRYLVKRTGEKVFLECVQDMDHENMFWYRQDPGLGLRLIYFSYDVKMKEKGDIPEGYSVSREKKERFSLILESASTNQTSMYLCASSLILADNEQFFGPGTRLTVL.